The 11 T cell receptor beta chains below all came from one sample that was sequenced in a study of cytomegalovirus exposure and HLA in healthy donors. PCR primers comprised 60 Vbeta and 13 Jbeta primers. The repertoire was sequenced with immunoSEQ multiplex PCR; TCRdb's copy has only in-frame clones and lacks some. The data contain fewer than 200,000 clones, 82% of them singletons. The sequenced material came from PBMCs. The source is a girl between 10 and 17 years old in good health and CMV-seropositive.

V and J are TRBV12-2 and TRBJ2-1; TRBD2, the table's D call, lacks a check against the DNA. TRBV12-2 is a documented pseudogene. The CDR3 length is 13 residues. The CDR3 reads CASRLACGNEQFF. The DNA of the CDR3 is TGTGCAAGTCGCTTAGCGTGCGGGAATGAGCAGTTCTTC.

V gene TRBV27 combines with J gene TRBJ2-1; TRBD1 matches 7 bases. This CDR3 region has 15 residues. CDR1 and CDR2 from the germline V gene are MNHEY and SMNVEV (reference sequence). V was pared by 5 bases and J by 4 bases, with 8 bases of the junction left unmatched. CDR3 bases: TGTGCCAGCAGTAAAGGGGGCGAGGGTTACAATGAGCAGTTCTTC. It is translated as CASSKGGEGYNEQFF.

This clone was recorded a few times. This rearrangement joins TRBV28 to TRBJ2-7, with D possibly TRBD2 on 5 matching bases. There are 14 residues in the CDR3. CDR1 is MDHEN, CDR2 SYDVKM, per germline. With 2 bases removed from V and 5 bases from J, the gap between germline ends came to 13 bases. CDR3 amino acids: CASSLGLQWHEQYF. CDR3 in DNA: TGTGCCAGCAGTTTAGGACTTCAATGGCACGAGCAGTACTTC.

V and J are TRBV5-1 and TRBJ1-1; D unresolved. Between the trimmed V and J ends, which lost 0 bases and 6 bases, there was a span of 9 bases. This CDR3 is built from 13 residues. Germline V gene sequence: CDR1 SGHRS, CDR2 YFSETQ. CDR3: CASSLDVSPEAFF. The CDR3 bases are TGCGCCAGCAGCTTGGATGTTAGTCCTGAAGCTTTCTTT.

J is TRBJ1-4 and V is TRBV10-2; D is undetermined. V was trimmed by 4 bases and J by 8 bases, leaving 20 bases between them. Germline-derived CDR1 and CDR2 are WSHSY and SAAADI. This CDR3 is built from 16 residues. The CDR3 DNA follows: TGCGCCAGCAGTGCCGAGGGCCACCCCCATCGGGAAAAACTGTTTTTT. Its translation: CASSAEGHPHREKLFF.

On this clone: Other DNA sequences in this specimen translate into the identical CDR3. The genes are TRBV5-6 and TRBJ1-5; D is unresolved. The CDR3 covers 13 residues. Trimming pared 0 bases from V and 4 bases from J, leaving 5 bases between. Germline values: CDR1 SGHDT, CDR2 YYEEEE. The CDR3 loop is CASSLGQNQPQHF. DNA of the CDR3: TGTGCCAGCAGCTTGGGTCAGAATCAGCCCCAGCATTTT.

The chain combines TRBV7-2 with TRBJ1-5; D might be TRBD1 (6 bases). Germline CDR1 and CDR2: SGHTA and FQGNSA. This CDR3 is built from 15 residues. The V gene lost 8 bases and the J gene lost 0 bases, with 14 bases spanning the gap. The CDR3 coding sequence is TGTGCCAGCGACCTACAGGGAACTAGCAATCAGCCCCAGCATTTT. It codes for CASDLQGTSNQPQHF.

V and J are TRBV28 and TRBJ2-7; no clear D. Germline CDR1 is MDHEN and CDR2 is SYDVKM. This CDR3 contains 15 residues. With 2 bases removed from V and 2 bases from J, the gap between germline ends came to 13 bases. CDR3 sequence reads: CASSLGQVSTYEQYF. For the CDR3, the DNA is TGTGCCAGCAGTTTAGGCCAGGTCAGTACCTACGAGCAGTACTTC.

This chain's CDR3 is CASKEGTRPSSGNTIYF. CDR3 DNA: TGTGCCAGCAAAGAGGGAACGAGGCCGAGCTCTGGAAACACCATATATTTT. The V call is TRBV7-9, the J call TRBJ1-3; no firm D call. CDR1 SEHNR and CDR2 FQNEAQ come from the germline V gene (reference sequence). The CDR3 extends over 17 amino acids. V gave up 7 bases and J gave up 0 bases, with 19 bases separating them.

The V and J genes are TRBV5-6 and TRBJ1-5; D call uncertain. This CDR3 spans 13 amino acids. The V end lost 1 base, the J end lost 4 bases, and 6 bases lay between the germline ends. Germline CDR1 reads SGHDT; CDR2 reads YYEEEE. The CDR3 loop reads CASSLRENQPQHF. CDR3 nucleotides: TGTGCCAGCAGCTTGCGGGAGAATCAGCCCCAGCATTTT.

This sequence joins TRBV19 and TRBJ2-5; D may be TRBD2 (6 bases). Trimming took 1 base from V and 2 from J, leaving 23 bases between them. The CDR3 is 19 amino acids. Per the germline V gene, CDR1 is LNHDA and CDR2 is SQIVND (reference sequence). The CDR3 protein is CASSIAVPEGTGEQETQYF. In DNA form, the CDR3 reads TGTGCCAGTAGTATAGCCGTGCCGGAGGGGACCGGGGAACAAGAGACCCAGTACTTC. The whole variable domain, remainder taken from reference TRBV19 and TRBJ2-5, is DGGITQSPKYLFRKEGQNVTLSCEQNLNHDAMYWYRQDPGQGLRLIYYSQIVNDFQKGDIAEGYSVSREKKESFPLTVTSAQKNPTAFYLCASSIAVPEGTGEQETQYFGPGTRLLVL.